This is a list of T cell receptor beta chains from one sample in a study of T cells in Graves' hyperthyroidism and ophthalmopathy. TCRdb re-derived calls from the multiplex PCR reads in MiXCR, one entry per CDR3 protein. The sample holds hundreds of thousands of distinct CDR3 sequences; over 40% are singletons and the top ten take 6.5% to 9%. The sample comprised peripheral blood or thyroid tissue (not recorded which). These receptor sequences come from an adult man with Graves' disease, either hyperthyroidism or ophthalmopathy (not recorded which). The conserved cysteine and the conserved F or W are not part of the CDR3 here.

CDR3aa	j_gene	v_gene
ASSALENYGYT	TRBJ1-2	TRBV19
SASSRGEQETQY	TRBJ2-5	TRBV20-1
ASSPGRGRNQPQH	TRBJ1-5	TRBV18
ATSGYGETYEQY	TRBJ2-7	TRBV24-1
ASVEDGEYEQY	TRBJ2-7	TRBV6-5
ASSFRDSIY	TRBJ1-3	TRBV7-2
ASSPLFFGSGNTIY	TRBJ1-3	TRBV7-8
ASSYTGSYEQY	TRBJ2-7	TRBV2
ASSTGTGPTYEQY	TRBJ2-7	TRBV7-9
AIRRGTVSEAF	TRBJ1-1	TRBV10-3
ASSPGWQGQETQY	TRBJ2-5	TRBV25-1